This TCR beta chain was sequenced for a study of T cell responses to AZD1222 COVID-19 vaccine. CDR1 is LNHDA, CDR2 SQIVND, per germline (reference sequence). V lost 5 bases, J lost 4 bases, and 2 bases stayed unmatched. The CDR3 contains 14 residues. The table came from immunoSEQ multiplex PCR; TCRdb's copy has only in-frame clones and leaves some out. The sample has 66,000 or so clones; roughly 90% are singletons. This receptor was obtained from an adult in good health. The chain links TRBV19 to TRBJ1-2; 12 positions match TRBD1. The starting material was peripheral blood, obtained on day 0 of AZD1222 vaccination. This CDR3 reads CASSGTGGLYGYTF. CDR3 DNA: TGTGCCAGTAGTGGGACAGGGGGCCTCTATGGCTACACCTTC.